This T cell receptor (beta chain) appears in the sequencing data of a study of metastatic and nonmetastatic thyroid tumors (TCRdb year 2020). A note on the overall study: For patients with malignant and with benign thyroid disease, the researchers compared repertoires between peripheral blood samples and tumor or nodule tissue samples.

To prepare the library, PCR was applied. Sequenced using an Illumina HiSeq 4000. The TCR beta-chain CDR3 region of each patient was profiled by high-throughput sequencing. The paper's data handling went like this. Drawing on CDR3 differences between clinicopathological groups, the researchers built a classifier meant to tell apart patients with distant-metastatic papillary thyroid cancer. The Shannon index was used to measure repertoire diversity, and the Morisita-Horn index was used to measure how similar tumor and blood repertoires were. TCRdb passed the public sequencing reads through fastp at Q25 and MiXCR, retaining productive beta sequences. These V and J calls are TCRdb output, not the study's own analysis. The sample table contains about 35,000 clones; only one count was recorded for approximately 30% of them. Jointly, the top ten make up 7.8% of the sample. This clone counts as medium-sized (0.01 to 0.1%). The clone's antigen remains unknown. No much larger clone is present one base from it, and per-base qualities are unavailable.

The CDR3, cysteine through phenylalanine, is 13 amino acids long. This entry keeps only the CDR3 DNA: 39 bases, framed from base 1. Per the germline V gene, MGHRA is the CDR1 and YSYEKL is the CDR2. Relative to germline, V is 0 bases shorter and J is 10 bases shorter, with 12 bases between their ends. None of the patients had been given any treatment before thyroid surgery. Patient clinical samples collected from about 2012 to 2018 were retrospectively analysed using T-cell receptor beta sequencing. What the work shows at the level of the full study, not this receptor alone: TCR beta diversity was reported as significantly higher in malignant tumors than in benign nodules, in both blood and tumor samples.

The chain was built from TRBV4-1 and TRBJ1-1; no D gene is confidently identified. The source material was blood. The clonotype originates from a female donor with papillary thyroid cancer or a benign thyroid nodule (not recorded which). Some clones in this sample may be carry-over from other donors' samples. The CDR3 loop reads CASSQDNTVAAFF. The DNA is TGCGCCAGCAGCCAAGATAATACAGTAGCAGCTTTCTTT.